The T cell receptor (beta chain) under discussion was sequenced for a study of blood T cells in healthy people across ages. Each sample used at least 6.5 million PBMCs. V lost 4 bases, J lost 6 bases, and 12 bases lay in between. The CDR3 sequence is 13 residues long. In germline, CDR1 is SGHRS, CDR2 YFSETQ. This clonotype was observed a handful of times. A second PCR of roughly 7 to 11 cycles used a sample-barcoded 5' primer and a J-beta primer mix. TCRdb fed the 5' RACE reads into MiXCR, producing one record per CDR3 protein. Of 650,000 to 1,000,000 distinct CDR3 sequences listed, 35% to 40% are singletons.

This sequence was found in a man aged 18 to 29 in good health. Sequencing input: blood. The chain recombines TRBV5-1 with TRBJ2-3; TRBD2 might be the D (6 bases). CDR3 loop: CASSPTSLDTQYF. The CDR3 DNA follows: TGCGCCAGCAGCCCTACTAGCCTGGATACGCAGTATTTT.